This paragraph covers one T cell receptor (beta chain) sequence. The antigen is not known. Graves' hyperthyroidism was deemed stable absent ophthalmopathy progression within 18 months. Hyperthyroidism patients were newly diagnosed, had disease duration under 2 months, and were aged 18 to 65 years. Amplified TCR beta CDR3 regions came from RNA transcripts. The study used the HTBI primer set for a first-round RT-PCR of the TCR CDR3. TCRdb ran MiXCR on the multiplex PCR reads and lists one entry per CDR3 protein. The table shows hundreds of thousands of distinct CDR3 sequences, with about 35% occurring only once. The data were taken from a study of T cells in Graves' hyperthyroidism and ophthalmopathy. Germline loops: CDR1 SGHRS, CDR2 YFSETQ. CDR3 length: 16 amino acids. Trimming left V 0 bases short and J 8 bases short, with 17 bases between. Study results and limitations: Separation of ophthalmopathy from stable hyperthyroidism was achieved by a 13 V-J model.

This chain joins TRBV5-1 and TRBJ2-2; D is uncertain. What was sequenced was blood. This receptor was identified in a woman in her thirties or forties with Graves' hyperthyroidism. In DNA, the CDR3 is TGCGCCAGCAGCTTGGCCAGACTTGGTACGGCGGGGGAGCTGTTTTTT. Encoded protein: CASSLARLGTAGELFF.